This T cell receptor beta chain is from a study of post-analysis software for immune sequencing data. Study information: The disease courses covered relapsing-remitting, secondary progressive and progressive-relapsing multiple sclerosis. Study results and limitations: When the samples were clustered directly with F measure, those that had been prepared in the same batch showed strong co-clustering. The five TRBV segments detected at higher frequency in patients than in controls included TRBV5-6, TRBV5-1 and TRBV20-1.

Unique molecular identifiers were carried by the TCR beta cDNA libraries. T cells numbering about 0.9 to 11 million gave rise to about 540,000 cDNA molecules. MiXCR, applied by TCRdb to the PCR reads, yields one record per CDR3 protein. In the table there are some 370,000 distinct CDR3 sequences, around 33% of which are singletons. V shed 6 bases and J shed 8 bases, with 14 bases lying between them. The CDR3 totals 14 residues. This clonotype occurred a few times. The antigen is undetermined. The sample taken for sequencing was blood. The chain couples TRBV12-3 or TRBV12-4 to TRBJ1-6; D not resolved. The sequence was collected from a girl aged 10 to 17 with multiple sclerosis. The CDR3 spells CASRRQGAYSPLHF. The CDR3 coding sequence is TGTGCCAGCAGGAGACAAGGAGCCTATTCACCCCTCCACTTT.